A single sample gave rise to the 23 T cell receptor beta chains below, sequenced in a study of CD4 T cells in lung cancer. This lung tissue lay as far as possible from the tumor, at least 3 cm away. Assay: immunoSEQ multiplex PCR; the TCRdb copy retains only in-frame clones and omits some. The table shows over 8,000 clones, with about three fifths occurring only once. Material for sequencing was normal lung tissue taken away from the tumor. The receptors were sampled from a man in his fifties or sixties with non-small cell lung cancer.

The rearrangement links TRBV30 to TRBJ2-7; D gene uncertain. The germline gives CDR1 GTSNPN, CDR2 SVGIG (reference sequence). The V end lost 3 bases, the J end lost 0 bases, and 18 bases lay between the germline ends. The CDR3 runs to 16 residues. CDR3 nucleotide sequence: TGTGCCTGGAGCAAATCATCCGTACTTAGCTCCTACGAGCAGTACTTC. Residues: CAWSKSSVLSSYEQYF.

The V and J genes are TRBV5-1 and TRBJ2-5; TRBD2 agrees at 10 bases. CDR3 size: 15 residues. V dropped 1 base and J dropped 5; count of bases not matched to a gene: 5. Germline V lookup: CDR1 SGHRS, CDR2 YFSETQ. The CDR3 DNA follows: TGCGCCAGCAGCTTGTTACTAGCGGGAAGGGAGACCCAGTACTTC. Amino acids: CASSLLLAGRETQYF. Looking up the rest from reference TRBV5-1 and TRBJ2-5 gives the full variable domain: KAGVTQTPRYLIKTRGQQVTLSCSPISGHRSVSWYQQTPGQGLQFLFEYFSETQRNKGNFPGRFSGRQFSNSRSEMNVSTLELGDSALYLCASSLLLAGRETQYFGPGTRLLVL.

The chain recombines TRBV6-1 with TRBJ2-5; 7 bases agree with TRBD2. The CDR3 has 14 residues. With 7 bases clipped from V and 2 bases from J, the junction kept 7 bases outside the gene matches. Germline CDR1 and CDR2: MNHNS and SASEGT. This CDR3 reads CASKERGGQETQYF. In DNA, the CDR3 is TGTGCCAGCAAAGAAAGGGGAGGGCAAGAGACCCAGTACTTC.

The CDR3 nucleotides are TGTGCCTGGAGTGACAGGGACAGGGGAGGGTTGAAGGCTTTCTTT. Amino acid sequence: CAWSDRDRGGLKAFF. The rearrangement joins TRBV30 to TRBJ1-1; TRBD1 aligns across 10 bases. The J segment lost 11 bases and the V segment lost 1 base, leaving 13 bases of the junction unmatched. There are 15 residues in the CDR3. Germline V lookup: CDR1 GTSNPN, CDR2 SVGIG (reference sequence).

About this clone: This clone may be a read error of a much larger clone one base away. The chain couples TRBV6-6 to TRBJ2-1; D gene ambiguous. Looked up from germline, CDR1 is MNHNY and CDR2 is SVGAGI (reference sequence). This CDR3 has 15 amino acids. Trimming took 4 bases from V and 4 from J, leaving 14 bases between them. CDR3: CASSSIETTYNEQFF. In DNA, the CDR3 is TGTGCCAGCAGTTCTATCGAGACAACATACAATGAGCAGTTCTTC.

This chain joins TRBV28 and TRBJ2-7, with a possible D match to TRBD1 (5 bases). V shed 6 bases and J shed 3 bases, with 9 bases lying between them. The V gene's germline CDR1 is MDHEN and CDR2 SYDVKM. The length of the CDR3 is 12 residues. The DNA of the CDR3 is TGTGCCAGCAGACCCCAGGGCTACGAGCAGTACTTC. Its translation: CASRPQGYEQYF.

This chain links TRBV6-4 with TRBJ2-6; possibly TRBD1 for D (6 bases). From germline, CDR1 is MRHNA and CDR2 SNTAGT. Trimming removed 0 bases from V and 1 base from J, with 19 bases in between. The CDR3 is made up of 20 amino acids. The CDR3 DNA sequence: TGTGCCAGCAGTGACTCTCAACCGAGGGCAGGGGTTTCTGGGGCCAACGTCCTGACTTTC. Protein: CASSDSQPRAGVSGANVLTF.

This clone was counted only a few times. The chain combines TRBV9 with TRBJ2-3; 7 bases align to TRBD2. The J segment lost 2 bases and the V segment lost 0 bases, leaving 6 bases of the junction unmatched. The CDR3 spans 16 residues. Germline assignment: CDR1 SGDLS and CDR2 YYNGEE. CDR3 DNA sequence: TGTGCCAGCAGCGTAGGGGACTACACAACCACAGATACGCAGTATTTT. Amino acid sequence: CASSVGDYTTTDTQYF.

The V gene is TRBV5-5, the J gene TRBJ1-5; D gene unclear. The V gene's germline CDR1 is SGHKS and CDR2 YYEKEE (reference sequence). Trimming pared 6 bases from V and 9 bases from J, leaving 13 bases between. This CDR3 region has 12 residues. The chain's CDR3 is CASNTLAGPQHF. The CDR3 DNA follows: TGTGCCAGCAACACCCTCGCGGGGCCCCAGCATTTT.

This clone turned up a few times. The rearrangement uses TRBV10-1 and TRBJ2-2; 7 positions agree with TRBD1. The CDR3 is 15 amino acids. Germline values: CDR1 WNHNN, CDR2 SYGVQD (reference sequence). The ends lost 4 bases at V and 4 bases at J; junction bases unmatched: 6. DNA for the CDR3: TGCGCCAGCAGTGTAAGACAGGGAACCACCGGGGAGCTGTTTTTT. Its protein is CASSVRQGTTGELFF.

This clone was seen just once. The rearrangement uses TRBV6-1 and TRBJ2-7; 11 bases align to TRBD1. Germline V gene sequence: CDR1 MNHNS, CDR2 SASEGT. CDR3 length equals 12 residues. Trimming removed 11 bases from V and 0 bases from J; junction bases left unmatched: 0. The CDR3 nucleotides are TGTGCCGGACAGGGGGCCTCCTACGAGCAGTACTTC. Translated, it gives CAGQGASYEQYF.

This chain connects TRBV5-4 to TRBJ1-2; D possibly corresponds to TRBD1 (6 bases). Trimming pared 0 bases from V and 1 base from J, leaving 10 bases between. The CDR3 is 15 amino acids. Germline V CDR1 and CDR2: SGHNT, YYREEE (reference sequence). In DNA, the CDR3 is TGTGCCAGCAGCTTGGCTCAGGGGCATAACTATGGCTACACCTTC. This translates into CASSLAQGHNYGYTF.

The chain uses TRBV29-1 and TRBJ2-7, with D possibly matching TRBD1 (5 bases). Germline values: CDR1 SQVTM, CDR2 ANQGSEA. V lost 7 bases to trimming and J lost 0 bases, with 10 bases between them. This CDR3 contains 12 residues. The CDR3 region has the DNA TGCAGCGCTACAGGATTCTCCTACGAGCAGTACTTC. This translates into CSATGFSYEQYF.

V is TRBV6-6 and J is TRBJ1-5, with 8 bases that match TRBD1. Germline V CDR1 and CDR2: MNHNY, SVGAGI (reference sequence). Losses at the gene ends were 5 bases for V and 6 bases for J; bases not matched to a gene: 6. This CDR3 has 14 residues. CDR3 DNA sequence: TGTGCCAGCAGTCCAGGGGGCTGGAGTCAGCCCCAGCATTTT. Protein product: CASSPGGWSQPQHF.

By share, this clone ranks as medium-sized. J is TRBJ2-1 and V is TRBV7-6; 8 nucleotides match TRBD2. The CDR3 contains 15 residues. CDR1 is SGHVS and CDR2 is FNYEAQ in the germline V gene. V dropped 5 bases and J dropped 3; count of bases not matched to a gene: 6. The CDR3 loop is CASSPQTSDYNEQFF. The CDR3 nucleotides read TGTGCCAGCAGCCCCCAGACTAGCGACTACAATGAGCAGTTCTTC.

This clone was detected only a few times. The rearrangement uses TRBV7-2 and TRBJ1-5; D is possibly TRBD1 (5 bases). V lost 5 bases and J lost 7, with 12 bases in between. Germline CDR1 reads SGHTA; CDR2 reads FQGNSA. CDR3 length: 13 amino acids. The CDR3 loop reads CASSVRGNQPQHF. The CDR3 DNA is TGTGCCAGCAGCGTACGGGGGAACCAGCCCCAGCATTTT.

The chain links TRBV15 to TRBJ2-3, with TRBD2 as a possible D gene (5 bases). Germline V CDR1 and CDR2: LNHNV, YYDKDF (reference sequence). V was trimmed by 0 bases and J by 4 bases, leaving 11 bases between them. CDR3 size: 15 residues. The CDR3 nucleotides read TGTGCCACCAGCAGAGATTCCCAACTAGCAGATACGCAGTATTTT. Protein: CATSRDSQLADTQYF.

This clone was recorded a few times. The rearrangement links TRBV5-1 to TRBJ2-2, with 9 nucleotides matching TRBD1. Germline CDR1 and CDR2: SGHRS and YFSETQ. The length of the CDR3 is 16 residues. Trimming took 6 bases from V and 5 from J; bases not matched to a gene: 11. This CDR3 is CASNGQGLRETGELFF. DNA for the CDR3: TGCGCCAGCAACGGACAGGGGCTGAGGGAAACCGGGGAGCTGTTTTTT.

The rearrangement links TRBV11-2 to TRBJ2-3, with 9 bases identical to TRBD2. The CDR3 length is 16 residues. Germline V CDR1 and CDR2: SGHAT, FQNNGV. Losses at the gene ends were 1 base for V and 2 bases for J; bases not matched to a gene: 4. CDR3 sequence (DNA): TGTGCCAGCAGCTTAGCAGGCGGGAGGGACACAGATACGCAGTATTTT. Its translation: CASSLAGGRDTDTQYF. Using reference TRBV11-2 and TRBJ2-3 for the parts outside the CDR3, the full variable domain is EAGVAQSPRYKIIEKRQSVAFWCNPISGHATLYWYQQILGQGPKLLIQFQNNGVVDDSQLPKDRFSAERLKGVDSTLKIQPAKLEDSAVYLCASSLAGGRDTDTQYFGPGTRLTVL.

The V and J genes are TRBV5-1 and TRBJ1-2; TRBD1 matches at 8 bases. V trimming: 6 bases; J trimming: 6 bases; junction bases outside the gene matches: 10. The CDR3 runs 14 residues. Germline CDR1 SGHRS, CDR2 YFSETQ. DNA for the CDR3: TGCGCCAGCAATCCCGACAGGGGAAGAGATGGCTACACCTTC. Translating it yields CASNPDRGRDGYTF.

The chain joins TRBV7-9 to TRBJ2-1, with 10 positions matching TRBD1. Per the germline V gene, CDR1 is SEHNR and CDR2 is FQNEAQ (reference sequence). Losses at the gene ends were 0 bases for V and 4 bases for J; bases not matched to a gene: 3. The CDR3 is made up of 16 amino acids. The CDR3 bases are TGTGCCAGCAGCTTAGCGCGGGGACAGGGGTACAATGAGCAGTTCTTC. The encoded protein is CASSLARGQGYNEQFF.

The chain carries TRBV21-1 and TRBJ2-5; whether TRBD1, the table's D call, matches the DNA was not checked. TRBV21-1 is listed as a pseudogene. CDR3 length: 11 residues. The CDR3 spells CAWRGQETQYF. CDR3 sequence (DNA): TGTGCATGGAGGGGGCAGGAGACCCAGTACTTC.

The table lists this clone with a few counts. The rearrangement joins TRBV4-1 to TRBJ2-5; 11 bases agree with TRBD2. CDR3 size: 17 residues. The V and J ends lost 3 bases and 4 bases, in that order; junction bases with no gene match: 10. Germline values: CDR1 MGHRA, CDR2 YSYEKL. The CDR3 DNA is TGCGCCAGCAGCCAGGCCTGGACTAGCGGGTTTCGAGAGACCCAGTACTTC. It encodes CASSQAWTSGFRETQYF.